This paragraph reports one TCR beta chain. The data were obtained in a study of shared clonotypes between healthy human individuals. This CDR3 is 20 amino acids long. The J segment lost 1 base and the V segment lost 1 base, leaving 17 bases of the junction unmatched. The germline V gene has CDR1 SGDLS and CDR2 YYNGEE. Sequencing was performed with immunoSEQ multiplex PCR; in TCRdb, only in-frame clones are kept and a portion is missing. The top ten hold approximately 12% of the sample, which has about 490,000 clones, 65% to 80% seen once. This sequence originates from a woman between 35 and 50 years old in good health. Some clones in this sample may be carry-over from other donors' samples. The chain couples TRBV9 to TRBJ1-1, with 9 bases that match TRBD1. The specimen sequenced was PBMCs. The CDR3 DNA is TGTGCCAGCAGCGTAACAGGGGGCTTAGGAGTAGGTTCCACGAACACTGAAGCTTTCTTT. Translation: CASSVTGGLGVGSTNTEAFF.